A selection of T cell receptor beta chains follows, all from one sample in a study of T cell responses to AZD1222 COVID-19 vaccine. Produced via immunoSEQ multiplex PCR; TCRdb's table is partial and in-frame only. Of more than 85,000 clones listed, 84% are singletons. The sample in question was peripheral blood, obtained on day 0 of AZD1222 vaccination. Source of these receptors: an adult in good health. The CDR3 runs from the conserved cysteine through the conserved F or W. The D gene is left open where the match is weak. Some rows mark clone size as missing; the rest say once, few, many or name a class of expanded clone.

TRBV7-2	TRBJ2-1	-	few	CASSLFEGNEQFF	TGTGCCAGCAGCCTCTTCGAAGGCAATGAGCAGTTCTTC
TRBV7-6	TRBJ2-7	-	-	CASSLDWASSPVTVYEQYF	TGTGCCAGCAGCTTAGACTGGGCCTCCAGCCCTGTGACGGTCTATGAGCAGTACTTC
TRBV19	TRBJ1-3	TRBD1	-	CASSDGTVYGNTIYF	TGTGCCAGTAGTGATGGGACAGTCTACGGAAACACCATATATTTT
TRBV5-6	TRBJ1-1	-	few	CASSQYRETEAFF	TGTGCCAGCAGCCAATACAGGGAGACTGAAGCTTTCTTT
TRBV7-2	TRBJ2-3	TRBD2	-	CASSLRAGTSGDTQYF	TGTGCCAGCAGCCTAAGGGCCGGGACTAGCGGGGACACGCAGTATTTT
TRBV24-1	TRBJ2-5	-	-	CATSDFIRTGQETQYF	TGTGCCACCAGTGATTTCATTAGGACGGGCCAAGAGACCCAGTACTTC
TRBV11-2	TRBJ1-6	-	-	CASTPVSSYNSPLHF	TGTGCCAGCACCCCCGTTAGCTCCTATAATTCACCCCTCCACTTT
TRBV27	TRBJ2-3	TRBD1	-	CARGTGAGDTQYF	TGTGCCCGGGGGACAGGGGCGGGAGATACGCAGTATTTT
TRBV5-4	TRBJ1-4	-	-	CASSKDLDEKLFF	TGTGCCAGCAGCAAGGACCTCGATGAAAAACTGTTTTTT
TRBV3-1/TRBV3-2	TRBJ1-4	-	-	CASSQGIGSAGEKLFF	TGTGCCAGCAGCCAAGGAATAGGGTCGGCTGGTGAAAAACTGTTTTTT
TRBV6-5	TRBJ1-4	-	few	CASSPEGATNEKLFF	TGTGCCAGCAGCCCCGAGGGTGCAACTAATGAAAAACTGTTTTTT
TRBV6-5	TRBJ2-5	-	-	CASSYSYQETQYF	TGTGCCAGCAGTTACTCGTACCAAGAGACCCAGTACTTC
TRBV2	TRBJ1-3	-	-	CASRWTVSGNTIYF	TGTGCCAGCAGATGGACAGTCTCTGGAAACACCATATATTTT
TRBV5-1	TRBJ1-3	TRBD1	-	CASSFGQGAGNTIYF	TGCGCCAGCAGCTTTGGACAGGGGGCAGGAAACACCATATATTTT
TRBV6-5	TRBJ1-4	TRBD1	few	CASSYSDRGLEKLFF	TGTGCCAGCAGTTACTCGGACAGGGGGCTCGAAAAACTGTTTTTT
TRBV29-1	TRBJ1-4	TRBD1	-	CSVLGTGNAFNEKLFF	TGCAGCGTCCTTGGGACAGGGAATGCGTTTAATGAAAAACTGTTTTTT
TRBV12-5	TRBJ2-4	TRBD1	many	CASGAPGQGPNIQYF	TGTGCTAGTGGCGCCCCGGGACAGGGGCCTAACATTCAGTACTTC
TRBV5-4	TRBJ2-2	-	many	CASSGGQSTGELFF	TGTGCCAGCAGCGGAGGACAGTCTACCGGGGAGCTGTTTTTT
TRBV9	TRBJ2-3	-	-	CASSVGGITDTQYF	TGTGCCAGCAGCGTAGGGGGGATCACAGATACGCAGTATTTT
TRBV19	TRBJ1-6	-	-	CASSIGQFNSPLHF	TGTGCCAGTAGTATAGGGCAGTTTAATTCACCCCTCCACTTT
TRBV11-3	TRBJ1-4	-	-	CASSLGGTGGEKLFF	TGTGCCAGCAGCTTAGGGGGAACAGGTGGTGAAAAACTGTTTTTT
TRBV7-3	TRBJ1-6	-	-	CASSKDSYNSPLHF	TGTGCCAGCAGCAAAGACTCCTATAATTCACCCCTCCACTTT
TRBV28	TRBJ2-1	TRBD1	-	CASSLFRLDRGGIVSNNEQFF	TGTGCCAGCAGTTTATTTCGGCTTGACAGGGGAGGAATAGTGTCCAACAATGAGCAGTTCTTC
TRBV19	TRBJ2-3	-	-	CASSISADTQYF	TGTGCCAGTAGTATATCTGCAGATACGCAGTATTTT
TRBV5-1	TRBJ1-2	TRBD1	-	CASSLGTGGDGYTF	TGCGCCAGCAGCTTGGGGACAGGGGGCGATGGCTACACCTTC
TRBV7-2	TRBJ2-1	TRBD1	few	CASSPGQGYNEQFF	TGTGCCAGCAGCCCGGGACAGGGCTACAATGAGCAGTTCTTC
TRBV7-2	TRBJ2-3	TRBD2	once	CASSLPTSGSGTDTQYF	TGTGCCAGCAGCTTGCCGACTAGCGGGAGTGGCACAGATACGCAGTATTTT
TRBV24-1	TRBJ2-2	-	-	CATSDLHQGVIAGELFF	TGTGCCACCAGTGATTTGCACCAAGGGGTGATTGCCGGGGAGCTGTTTTTT
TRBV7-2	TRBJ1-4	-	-	CASSQMGTTNEKLFF	TGTGCCAGCAGTCAGATGGGAACAACTAATGAAAAACTGTTTTTT
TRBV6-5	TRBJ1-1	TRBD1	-	CASTTDRVNTEAFF	TGTGCCAGCACCACTGACAGGGTTAACACTGAAGCTTTCTTT
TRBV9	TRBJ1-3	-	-	CASSVGTNPSGNTIYF	TGTGCCAGCAGCGTAGGAACGAACCCCTCTGGAAACACCATATATTTT
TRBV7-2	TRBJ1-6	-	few	CASSFGGGFGSPLHF	TGTGCCAGCAGTTTCGGGGGAGGTTTTGGTTCACCCCTCCACTTT